This entry describes one T cell receptor (beta chain). Antigen specificity is unknown. V was clipped by 5 bases and J by 1 base; unmatched bases: 3. From germline, CDR1 is SGHTA and CDR2 FQGTGA. CDR3 length: 16 amino acids. The data belong to a study of response to subunit inactivated influenza vaccine. Each CDR3 protein gets one entry after TCRdb re-called the RT-PCR reads with MiXCR. This repertoire shows about 520,000 distinct CDR3 sequences, around 7.7% found once; its top ten account for under 15%. Whole-study findings and limits: It was the authors' suggestion that each seasonal influenza vaccination recruits few new T cells.

The TCR sequence derives from a man aged 45 to 75 who received an inactivated influenza vaccine. J is TRBJ2-5 and V is TRBV7-3; 14 positions match TRBD2. The sequenced sample was PBMCs from blood, obtained roughly 24 months after vaccination. CDR3 residues: CASSPGLAGAQETQYF. The CDR3 DNA follows: TGTGCCAGCAGCCCGGGACTAGCGGGAGCCCAAGAGACCCAGTACTTC.